These 15 T cell receptor beta chains were all obtained from the same sample, sequenced in a study of shared clonotypes between healthy human individuals. Sequencing was performed with immunoSEQ multiplex PCR; in TCRdb, only in-frame clones are kept and a portion is missing. The sample lists roughly 490,000 clones, roughly 85% occurring once. Sequences were obtained from PBMCs. The receptors come from a woman aged 40-49 years in good health. Some clones in this sample may be carry-over from other donors' samples.

This clone has a handful of counts. This chain connects TRBV5-6 to TRBJ1-1, with TRBD1 as a possible D gene (6 bases). The V end lost 0 bases, the J end lost 1 base, and 10 bases lay between the germline ends. Per germline, CDR1 SGHDT and CDR2 YYEEEE. This CDR3 region has 15 residues. The CDR3 sequence: CASSLGQAPNTEAFF. Written as DNA, the CDR3 is TGTGCCAGCAGCTTGGGACAGGCCCCGAACACTGAAGCTTTCTTT.

The V gene is TRBV19, the J gene TRBJ1-5, with D maybe TRBD1 (5 bases). The CDR3 loop spans 15 amino acids. V gave up 6 bases and J gave up 3 bases, with 15 bases separating them. Germline lookup yields CDR1 LNHDA and CDR2 SQIVND (reference sequence). CDR3 coding DNA: TGTGCCAGTAGCCCATTCGGGGACTACAATCAGCCCCAGCATTTT. Amino acid sequence: CASSPFGDYNQPQHF.

V and J are TRBV7-2 and TRBJ2-2; TRBD1 matches at 11 bases. The CDR3 is made up of 16 amino acids. Germline V CDR1 and CDR2: SGHTA, FQGNSA. Trimming removed 6 bases from V and 5 bases from J; junction bases left unmatched: 8. CDR3 loop: CASRYLDRGQTGELFF. The CDR3 nucleotides are TGTGCCAGCAGATATTTGGACAGGGGGCAAACCGGGGAGCTGTTTTTT.

This clone was counted between two and nine times. This chain joins TRBV7-3 and TRBJ2-2, with D hard to call. This CDR3 region has 15 residues. The V and J ends lost 1 base and 2 bases respectively, with 8 bases between them. The germline V gene has CDR1 SGHTA and CDR2 FQGTGA. The CDR3 region is CASSLSLGNTGELFF. CDR3 nucleotide sequence: TGTGCCAGCAGCTTAAGTCTAGGAAACACCGGGGAGCTGTTTTTT.

Turning to this clone: The same CDR3 also results from other DNA sequences found in this sample. This chain uses TRBV7-9 with TRBJ2-3, with 7 bases that match TRBD1. There are 15 residues in the CDR3. From germline, CDR1 is SEHNR and CDR2 FQNEAQ (reference sequence). With V trimmed by 1 base and J by 2 bases, 3 bases remained unmatched. CDR3 protein: CASSLDRGHTDTQYF. Written as DNA, the CDR3 is TGTGCCAGCAGCTTAGATAGGGGGCACACAGATACGCAGTATTTT. Combining the CDR3 with reference TRBV7-9 and TRBJ2-3 gives the whole variable domain DTGVSQNPRHKITKRGQNVTFRCDPISEHNRLYWYRQTLGQGPEFLTYFQNEAQLEKSRLLSDRFSAERPKGSFSTLEIQRTEQGDSAMYLCASSLDRGHTDTQYFGPGTRLTVL.

The chain joins TRBV2 to TRBJ2-4; D unresolved. V was clipped by 3 bases and J by 8 bases, with 11 bases between them. CDR1 and CDR2 from the germline V gene are SNHLY and FYNNEI. This CDR3 has 13 residues. The CDR3 loop is CASSEGGQDIQYF. For the CDR3, the DNA is TGTGCCAGCAGTGAGGGCGGTCAAGACATTCAGTACTTC.

The chain joins TRBV19 to TRBJ1-2; D possibly corresponds to TRBD1 (5 bases). The germline gives CDR1 LNHDA, CDR2 SQIVND (reference sequence). This CDR3 is 14 amino acids long. V was trimmed by 5 bases and J by 2 bases, leaving 12 bases between them. The CDR3 sequence is CASSPRDGNYGYTF. In DNA, the CDR3 is TGTGCCAGTAGTCCCCGGGACGGCAACTATGGCTACACCTTC.

The rearrangement uses TRBV2 and TRBJ2-3; 10 bases fit TRBD2. Looked up from germline, CDR1 is SNHLY and CDR2 is FYNNEI. This CDR3 is built from 18 residues. V lost 6 bases to trimming and J lost 0 bases; unmatched junction nucleotides: 12. The CDR3 protein is CASRQGTLAGASTDTQYF. In DNA form, the CDR3 reads TGTGCCAGCAGGCAAGGGACCCTAGCGGGAGCTAGCACAGATACGCAGTATTTT.

CDR3 protein: CASRIKYNEQFF. The CDR3 DNA reads as TGTGCCAGCAGAATTAAGTACAATGAGCAGTTCTTC. The chain employs TRBV6-6 and TRBJ2-1; D gene uncertain. This CDR3 is 12 amino acids long. Per germline, CDR1 MNHNY and CDR2 SVGAGI (reference sequence). The germline V and J ends were trimmed by 6 bases and 4 bases, with 7 bases remaining between them.

V and J are TRBV11-2 and TRBJ2-1, with TRBD1 matching over 10 bases. CDR1 SGHAT and CDR2 FQNNGV come from the germline V gene. The CDR3 has 15 amino acids. V dropped 5 bases and J dropped 0; count of bases not matched to a gene: 1. DNA for the CDR3: TGTGCCAGCAGCCGGACAGGGGGCTCCTACAATGAGCAGTTCTTC. Translated, it gives CASSRTGGSYNEQFF.

In DNA form, the CDR3 reads TGTGCCAGCAGCTTACCCCGGGACAGGGGATGGAACACTGAAGCTTTCTTT. Encoded protein: CASSLPRDRGWNTEAFF. The gene calls are TRBV7-9 and TRBJ1-1; TRBD1 agrees at 10 bases. The CDR3 totals 17 residues. CDR1 is SEHNR, CDR2 FQNEAQ, per germline (reference sequence). Trimming took 2 bases from V and 1 from J; bases not matched to a gene: 7.

This clone has at least ten counts. The rearrangement joins TRBV28 to TRBJ2-5; the match to TRBD1 covers 7 bases. This CDR3 is built from 14 residues. Germline V lookup: CDR1 MDHEN, CDR2 SYDVKM. Losses at the gene ends were 6 bases for V and 3 bases for J; bases not matched to a gene: 7. As DNA, the CDR3 is TGTGCCAGCAGATCCGGGACAGCCAAAGAGACCCAGTACTTC. Protein product: CASRSGTAKETQYF.

The chain joins TRBV11-2 to TRBJ2-1; the match to TRBD2 covers 10 bases. V shed 5 bases, J shed 5 bases, and the junction held 6 bases outside the gene matches. This CDR3 spans 15 amino acids. The germline V gene has CDR1 SGHAT and CDR2 FQNNGV. The CDR3: CASSRTSGINNEQFF. The CDR3 nucleotides are TGTGCCAGCAGCCGAACTAGCGGGATCAACAATGAGCAGTTCTTC.

V gene TRBV18 combines with J gene TRBJ2-6; 10 positions agree with TRBD2. Germline V gives CDR1 KGHSH, CDR2 LQKENI. This CDR3 is 17 amino acids long. Trimming cost V 5 bases and J 0 bases; bases outside gene matches: 4. CDR3 sequence reads: CASSSSGSHSGANVLTF. The CDR3 DNA is TGTGCCAGCTCATCTAGCGGGAGTCACTCTGGGGCCAACGTCCTGACTTTC.

The chain links TRBV5-4 to TRBJ2-6; D is possibly TRBD1 (6 bases). The CDR3 is 14 residues long. V was clipped by 5 bases and J by 9 bases, with 15 bases between them. The germline gives CDR1 SGHNT, CDR2 YYREEE (reference sequence). The CDR3 nucleotides read TGTGCCAGCAGTAAACAGGGAGCAGGCAACGTCCTGACTTTC. Translating it yields CASSKQGAGNVLTF.